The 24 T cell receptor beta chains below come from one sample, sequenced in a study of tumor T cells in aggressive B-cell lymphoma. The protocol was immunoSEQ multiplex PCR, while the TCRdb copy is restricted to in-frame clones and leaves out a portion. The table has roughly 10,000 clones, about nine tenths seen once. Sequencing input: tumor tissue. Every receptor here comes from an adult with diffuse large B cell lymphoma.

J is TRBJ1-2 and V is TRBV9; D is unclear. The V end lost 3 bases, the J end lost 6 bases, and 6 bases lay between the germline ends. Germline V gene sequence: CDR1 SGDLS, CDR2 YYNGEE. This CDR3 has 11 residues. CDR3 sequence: CASSDIHGYTF. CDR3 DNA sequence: TGTGCCAGCAGCGACATCCATGGCTACACCTTC.

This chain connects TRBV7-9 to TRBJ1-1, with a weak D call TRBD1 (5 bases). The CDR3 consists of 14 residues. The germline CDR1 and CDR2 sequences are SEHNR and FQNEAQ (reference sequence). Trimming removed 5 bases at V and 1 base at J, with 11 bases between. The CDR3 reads CASSLGQGNTEAFF. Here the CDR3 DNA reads TGTGCCAGCAGCCTGGGGCAGGGGAACACTGAAGCTTTCTTT.

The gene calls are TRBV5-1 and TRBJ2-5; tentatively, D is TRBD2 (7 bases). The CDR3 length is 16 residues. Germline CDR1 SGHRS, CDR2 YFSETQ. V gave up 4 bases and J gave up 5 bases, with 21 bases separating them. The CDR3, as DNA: TGCGCCAGCAGCAGCTTGGGGGCGGGAGACGGGGAGACCCAGTACTTC. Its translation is CASSSLGAGDGETQYF. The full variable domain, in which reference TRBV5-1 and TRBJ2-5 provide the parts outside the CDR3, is KAGVTQTPRYLIKTRGQQVTLSCSPISGHRSVSWYQQTPGQGLQFLFEYFSETQRNKGNFPGRFSGRQFSNSRSEMNVSTLELGDSALYLCASSSLGAGDGETQYFGPGTRLLVL.

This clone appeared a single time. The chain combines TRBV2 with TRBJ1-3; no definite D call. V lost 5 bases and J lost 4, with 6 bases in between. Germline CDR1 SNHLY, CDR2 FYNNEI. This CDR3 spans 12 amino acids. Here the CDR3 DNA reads TGTGCCAGCAGTACAAACGGAAACACCATATATTTT. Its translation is CASSTNGNTIYF.

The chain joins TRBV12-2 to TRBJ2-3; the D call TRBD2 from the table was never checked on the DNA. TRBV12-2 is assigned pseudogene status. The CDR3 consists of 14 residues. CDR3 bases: TGTGCAAGTCGCCCCCCCGGGGGGACAGATACGCAGTATTTT. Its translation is CASRPPGGTDTQYF.

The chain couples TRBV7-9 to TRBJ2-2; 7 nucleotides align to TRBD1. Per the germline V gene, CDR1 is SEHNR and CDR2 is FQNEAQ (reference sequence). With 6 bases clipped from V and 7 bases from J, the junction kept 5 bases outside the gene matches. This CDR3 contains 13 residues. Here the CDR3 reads CASRIQGNGELFF. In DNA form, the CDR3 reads TGTGCCAGCAGGATACAGGGGAACGGGGAGCTGTTTTTT.

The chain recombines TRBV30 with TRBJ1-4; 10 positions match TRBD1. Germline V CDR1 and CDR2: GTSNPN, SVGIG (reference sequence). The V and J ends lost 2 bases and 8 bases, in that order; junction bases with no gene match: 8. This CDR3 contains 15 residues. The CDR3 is CAWSNRQGAQEKLFF. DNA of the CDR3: TGTGCCTGGAGTAACAGACAGGGGGCACAAGAAAAACTGTTTTTT.

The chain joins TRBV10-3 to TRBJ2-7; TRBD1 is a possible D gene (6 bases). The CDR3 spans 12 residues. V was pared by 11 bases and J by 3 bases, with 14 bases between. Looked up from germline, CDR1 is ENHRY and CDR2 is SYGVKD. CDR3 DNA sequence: TGTGCCGGGGGAGACAGGAACTACGAGCAGTACTTC. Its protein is CAGGDRNYEQYF.

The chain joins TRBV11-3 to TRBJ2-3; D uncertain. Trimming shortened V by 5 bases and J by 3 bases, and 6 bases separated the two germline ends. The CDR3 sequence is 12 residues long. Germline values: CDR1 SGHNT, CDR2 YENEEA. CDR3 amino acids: CASSPSTDTQYF. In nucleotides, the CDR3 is TGTGCCAGCAGCCCCTCTACAGATACGCAGTATTTT.

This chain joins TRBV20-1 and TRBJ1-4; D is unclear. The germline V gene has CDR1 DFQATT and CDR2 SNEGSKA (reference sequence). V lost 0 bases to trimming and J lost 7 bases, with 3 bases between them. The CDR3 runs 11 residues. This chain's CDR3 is CSARDSEKLFF. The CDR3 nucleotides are TGCAGTGCTAGAGATAGTGAAAAACTGTTTTTT.

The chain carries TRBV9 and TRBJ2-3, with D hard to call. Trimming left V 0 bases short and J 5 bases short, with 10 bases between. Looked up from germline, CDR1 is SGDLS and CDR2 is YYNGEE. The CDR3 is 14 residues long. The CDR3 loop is CASSVAQLEDTQYF. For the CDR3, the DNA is TGTGCCAGCAGCGTAGCACAGCTCGAAGATACGCAGTATTTT.

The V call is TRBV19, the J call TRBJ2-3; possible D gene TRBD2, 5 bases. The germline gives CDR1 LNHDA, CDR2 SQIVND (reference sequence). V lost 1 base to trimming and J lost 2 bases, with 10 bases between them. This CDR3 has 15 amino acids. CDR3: CASSIGKRYTDTQYF. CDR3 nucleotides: TGTGCCAGTAGTATAGGAAAGCGGTACACAGATACGCAGTATTTT.

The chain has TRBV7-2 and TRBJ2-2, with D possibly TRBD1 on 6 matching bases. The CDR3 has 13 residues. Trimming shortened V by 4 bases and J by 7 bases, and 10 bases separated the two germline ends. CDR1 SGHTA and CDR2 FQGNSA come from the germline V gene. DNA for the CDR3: TGTGCCAGCAGCTACAGGGCTGGCGGGGAGCTGTTTTTT. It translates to CASSYRAGGELFF. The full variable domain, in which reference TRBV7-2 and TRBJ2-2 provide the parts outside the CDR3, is GAGVSQSPSNKVTEKGKDVELRCDPISGHTALYWYRQSLGQGLEFLIYFQGNSAPDKSGLPSDRFSAERTGGSVSTLTIQRTQQEDSAVYLCASSYRAGGELFFGEGSRLTVL.

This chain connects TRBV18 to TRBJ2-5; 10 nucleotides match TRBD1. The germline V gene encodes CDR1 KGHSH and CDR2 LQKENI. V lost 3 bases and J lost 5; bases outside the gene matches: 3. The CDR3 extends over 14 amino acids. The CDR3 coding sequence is TGTGCCAGCTCACCCCGGACAGGGGGTGAGACCCAGTACTTC. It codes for CASSPRTGGETQYF. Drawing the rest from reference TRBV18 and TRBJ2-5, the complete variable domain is NAGVMQNPRHLVRRRGQEARLRCSPMKGHSHVYWYRQLPEEGLKFMVYLQKENIIDESGMPKERFSAEFPKEGPSILRIQQVVRGDSAAYFCASSPRTGGETQYFGPGTRLLVL.

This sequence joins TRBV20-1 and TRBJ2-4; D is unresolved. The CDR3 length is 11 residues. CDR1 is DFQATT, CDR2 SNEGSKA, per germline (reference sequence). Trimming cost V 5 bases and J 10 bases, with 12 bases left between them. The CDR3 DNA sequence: TGCAGTGCTTCTACCTCAGGAATTCAGTACTTC. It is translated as CSASTSGIQYF.

The CDR3 sequence: CASSWPGSYEQYF. In nucleotides, the CDR3 is TGTGCCAGCAGCTGGCCAGGGTCCTACGAGCAGTACTTC. The chain links TRBV5-4 to TRBJ2-7; D may be TRBD1 (5 bases). The germline CDR1 and CDR2 sequences are SGHNT and YYREEE (reference sequence). The CDR3 has 13 amino acids. Between the trimmed V and J ends, which lost 3 bases and 1 base, there was a span of 8 bases.

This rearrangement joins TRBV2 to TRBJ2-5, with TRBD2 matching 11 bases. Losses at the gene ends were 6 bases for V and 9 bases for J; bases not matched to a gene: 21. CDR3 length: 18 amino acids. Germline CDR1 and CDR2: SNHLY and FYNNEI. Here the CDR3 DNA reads TGTGCCAGCAGAAAGGGTAGCGGGGGGGGTTTTGAGGGATCGTCCCAGTACTTC. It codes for CASRKGSGGGFEGSSQYF.

The CDR3 DNA follows: TGTGCCAGCAGATATTCAGGAGGGCTAAACGAGCAGTACTTC. It is translated as CASRYSGGLNEQYF. The chain joins TRBV7-9 to TRBJ2-7; weak D call: TRBD2 (6 bases). Germline CDR1 and CDR2: SEHNR and FQNEAQ (reference sequence). V was cut by 6 bases and J by 5 bases, with 17 bases left in between. The CDR3 sequence is 14 residues long.

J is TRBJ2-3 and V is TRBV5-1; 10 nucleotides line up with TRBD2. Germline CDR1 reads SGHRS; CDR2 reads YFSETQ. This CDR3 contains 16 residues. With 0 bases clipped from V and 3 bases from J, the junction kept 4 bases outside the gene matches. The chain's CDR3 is CASSLGLAGVTDTQYF. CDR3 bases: TGCGCCAGCAGCTTGGGGCTAGCGGGGGTGACAGATACGCAGTATTTT.

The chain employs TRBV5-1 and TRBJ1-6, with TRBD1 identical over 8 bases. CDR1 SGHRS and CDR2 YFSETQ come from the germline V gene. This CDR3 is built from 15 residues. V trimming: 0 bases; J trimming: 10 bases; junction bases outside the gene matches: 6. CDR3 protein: CASSLGVRGQSPLHF. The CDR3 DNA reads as TGCGCCAGCAGCTTGGGGGTCAGGGGGCAGTCACCCCTCCACTTT.

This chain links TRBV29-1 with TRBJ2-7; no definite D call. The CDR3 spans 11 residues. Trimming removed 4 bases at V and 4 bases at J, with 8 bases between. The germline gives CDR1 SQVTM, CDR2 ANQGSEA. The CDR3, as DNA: TGCAGCGTTGGACTGATATACGAGCAGTACTTC. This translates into CSVGLIYEQYF.

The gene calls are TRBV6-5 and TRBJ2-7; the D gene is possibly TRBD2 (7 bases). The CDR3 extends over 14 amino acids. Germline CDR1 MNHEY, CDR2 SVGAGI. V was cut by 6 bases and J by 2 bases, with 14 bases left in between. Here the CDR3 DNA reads TGTGCCAGCAGCTCTACGGGGGGCACCTACGAGCAGTACTTC. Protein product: CASSSTGGTYEQYF.

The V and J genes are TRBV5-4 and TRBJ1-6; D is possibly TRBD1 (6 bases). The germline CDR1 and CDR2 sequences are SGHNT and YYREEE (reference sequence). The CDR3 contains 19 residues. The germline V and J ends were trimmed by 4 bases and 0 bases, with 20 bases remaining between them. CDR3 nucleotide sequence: TGTGCCAGCAGCCCGGACAGCGACAGGCCGAGCTCCTATAATTCACCCCTCCACTTT. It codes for CASSPDSDRPSSYNSPLHF. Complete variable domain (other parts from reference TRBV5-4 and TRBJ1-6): ETGVTQSPTHLIKTRGQQVTLRCSSQSGHNTVSWYQQALGQGPQFIFQYYREEENGRGNFPPRFSGLQFPNYSSELNVNALELDDSALYLCASSPDSDRPSSYNSPLHFGNGTRLTVT.

For the CDR3, the DNA is TGCGCCAGCAGCCAAGGAGGGGGCATCACTGAAGCTTTCTTT. This encodes CASSQGGGITEAFF. J is TRBJ1-1 and V is TRBV4-1; 7 positions agree with TRBD1. The V gene end was trimmed by 1 base and the J gene end by 4 bases; junction bases not matched to a gene: 3. This CDR3 comprises 14 residues. Per the germline V gene, CDR1 is MGHRA and CDR2 is YSYEKL.